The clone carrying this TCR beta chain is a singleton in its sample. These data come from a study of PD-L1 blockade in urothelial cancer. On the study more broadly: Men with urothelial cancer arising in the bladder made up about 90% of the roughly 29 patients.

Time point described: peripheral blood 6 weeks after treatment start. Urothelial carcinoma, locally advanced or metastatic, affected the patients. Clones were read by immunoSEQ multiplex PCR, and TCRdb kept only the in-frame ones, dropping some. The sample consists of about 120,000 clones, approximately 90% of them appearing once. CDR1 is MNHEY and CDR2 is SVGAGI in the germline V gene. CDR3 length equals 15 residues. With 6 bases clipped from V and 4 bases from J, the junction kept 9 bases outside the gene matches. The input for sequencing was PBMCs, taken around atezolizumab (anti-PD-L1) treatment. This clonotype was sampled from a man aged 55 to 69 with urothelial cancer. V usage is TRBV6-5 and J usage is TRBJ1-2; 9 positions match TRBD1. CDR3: CASRPGDRDSYGYTF. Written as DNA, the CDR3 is TGTGCCAGCAGGCCAGGGGACAGGGATAGCTATGGCTACACCTTC.